These 20 T cell receptor beta chains were all obtained from the same sample, sequenced in a study of T cells in Graves' hyperthyroidism and ophthalmopathy. The investigators amplified TCR beta CDR3 regions from RNA transcripts. TCR CDR3 underwent first-round RT-PCR with the HTBI primer set. MiXCR, applied by TCRdb to the multiplex PCR reads, yields one record per CDR3 protein. The data hold more than 350,000 distinct CDR3 sequences, with around 15% observed a single time. Sequencing was carried out using blood. The origin of the receptors is a woman aged 55-69 years with Graves' ophthalmopathy.

In its sample, this clonotype was seen many times. The chain uses TRBV20-1 and TRBJ2-1; 13 bases agree with TRBD2. The CDR3 spans 17 residues. CDR1 and CDR2 (germline): DFQATT, SNEGSKA (reference sequence). Trimming removed 4 bases from V and 0 bases from J; junction bases left unmatched: 6. CDR3 bases: TGCAGTGCTATAACCGGGACTAGCGGGACCTCCTACAATGAGCAGTTCTTC. Amino acids: CSAITGTSGTSYNEQFF.

The sample holds a few counts of this clonotype. This sequence may be a read error, since a much larger clone differs from it by one base. The genes are TRBV20-1 and TRBJ2-1; a possible D gene is TRBD1 (5 bases). The V and J ends lost 3 bases and 7 bases respectively, with 13 bases between them. Germline-derived CDR1 and CDR2 are DFQATT and SNEGSKA (reference sequence). CDR3 length equals 13 residues. CDR3 sequence reads: CSARLGRANEQFF. The CDR3, as DNA: TGCAGTGCTAGGTTGGGCAGGGCAAATGAGCAGTTCTTC.

This clonotype was detected only a few times. One junction end does not reproduce the germline sequence, and a read error may be involved. CDR3 in amino acids: CASSIRGRDTGELSF. The CDR3 nucleotides are TGTGCCAGCAGCATTAGAGGCCGGGACACCGGGGAGCTGTCTTTT. This chain links TRBV11-2 with TRBJ2-2, with a weak D call TRBD1 (6 bases). This CDR3 is 15 amino acids long. Germline V gene sequence: CDR1 SGHAT, CDR2 FQNNGV.

As regards this clonotype: A single base separates this from a much larger clone, so it may be a read error. V is TRBV28 and J is TRBJ1-6; D is possibly TRBD1 (5 bases). In germline, CDR1 is MDHEN, CDR2 SYDVKM. The CDR3 extends over 13 amino acids. V shed 5 bases and J shed 9 bases, with 11 bases lying between them. The CDR3 loop is CASSPRDVSPLHF. As DNA, the CDR3 is TGTGCCAGCAGTCCCAGGGACGTTTCACCCCTCCACTTT.

This clonotype has at least ten counts. The V gene is TRBV28, the J gene TRBJ2-3; D is undetermined. The germline CDR1 and CDR2 sequences are MDHEN and SYDVKM. The ends were cut back, 8 bases at V and 2 bases at J, with 14 bases in the middle. This CDR3 is 14 amino acids long. The CDR3 protein is CASARTPYTDTQYF. In DNA, the CDR3 is TGTGCCAGCGCAAGAACCCCTTACACAGATACGCAGTATTTT.

The rearrangement uses TRBV5-1 and TRBJ2-2, with 10 bases matching TRBD2. The trim removed 3 bases at V and 4 bases at J, leaving 12 bases unmatched. The CDR3 totals 18 residues. CDR1 is SGHRS, CDR2 YFSETQ, per germline. The CDR3 sequence: CASSYRLGLAGATGELFF. The CDR3 coding sequence is TGCGCCAGCAGCTACCGCTTGGGGCTAGCGGGAGCCACCGGGGAGCTGTTTTTT.

This clonotype was seen at least ten times. The V gene is TRBV28, the J gene TRBJ2-1, with 9 bases fitting TRBD1. The CDR3 is made up of 15 amino acids. With 4 bases clipped from V and 1 base from J, the junction kept 2 bases outside the gene matches. From germline, CDR1 is MDHEN and CDR2 SYDVKM. The CDR3 nucleotides read TGTGCCAGCAGTTCCGGGACAGGGTCCTACAATGAGCAGTTCTTC. Amino acid sequence: CASSSGTGSYNEQFF.

Of note for this clonotype: A much larger clone differs from this one at a single base, so this may be a read error. The J gene is TRBJ1-1, the V gene TRBV9, with D tentatively TRBD1 (6 bases). Trimming stripped 4 bases from V and 4 bases from J, with 14 bases between. Germline-derived CDR1 and CDR2 are SGDLS and YYNGEE. The CDR3 is made up of 14 amino acids. The CDR3 DNA reads as TGTGCCAGCAGCCCGCTGCTAGGGGGCACTGAAGCTTTCTTT. Its translation: CASSPLLGGTEAFF.

This clonotype appeared many times. This chain joins TRBV3-1 and TRBJ2-7; no reliable D call. CDR3 length equals 15 residues. Germline-derived CDR1 and CDR2 are LGHDT and YNNKEL (reference sequence). Trimming removed 5 bases at V and 2 bases at J, with 16 bases between. This chain's CDR3 is CASSTRKSGPYEQYF. Here the CDR3 DNA reads TGTGCCAGCAGCACCCGAAAGAGTGGTCCCTACGAGCAGTACTTC.

This clonotype showed up many times. The chain joins TRBV6-5 to TRBJ2-1, with 14 bases aligning to TRBD2. Germline CDR1 MNHEY, CDR2 SVGAGI. The CDR3 runs 15 residues. The trim removed 2 bases at V and 8 bases at J, leaving 2 bases unmatched. The chain's CDR3 is CASSYGTSGSDEQFF. CDR3 DNA sequence: TGTGCCAGCAGTTACGGGACTAGCGGGAGTGATGAGCAGTTCTTC.

The sample holds many counts of this clonotype. The chain uses TRBV2 and TRBJ2-3; possibly TRBD1 for D (5 bases). The V end lost 0 bases, the J end lost 11 bases, and 9 bases lay between the germline ends. The length of the CDR3 is 12 residues. Germline loops: CDR1 SNHLY, CDR2 FYNNEI. CDR3 loop: CASSEAARGQYF. In DNA, the CDR3 is TGTGCCAGCAGTGAAGCGGCTAGGGGGCAGTATTTT. The full variable domain, completed using reference TRBV2 and TRBJ2-3, is EPEVTQTPSHQVTQMGQEVILRCVPISNHLYFYWYRQILGQKVEFLVSFYNNEISEKSEIFDDQFSVERPDGSNFTLKIRSTKLEDSAMYFCASSEAARGQYFGPGTRLTVL.

This clonotype was recorded many times. This chain uses TRBV12-3 or TRBV12-4 with TRBJ1-1; 7 nucleotides agree with TRBD1. V trimming: 1 base; J trimming: 4 bases; junction bases outside the gene matches: 6. The CDR3 has 15 residues. The CDR3 is CASSLGRRGITEAFF. The CDR3 DNA reads as TGTGCCAGCAGTTTAGGTCGCAGGGGGATCACTGAAGCTTTCTTT.

As concerns this clonotype: It may be a read error: a sequence one base away is much more abundant. The chain recombines TRBV25-1 with TRBJ2-2; no clear D gene. This CDR3 spans 12 amino acids. The germline V gene encodes CDR1 MGHDK and CDR2 SYGVNS. The CDR3 nucleotides are TGTGGCAGCAGTGTTTACACCGGGGAGCTGTTTTTT. It is translated as CGSSVYTGELFF.

This clonotype was found once. This chain connects TRBV7-2 to TRBJ2-7; the D gene is possibly TRBD2 (5 bases). Trimming stripped 4 bases from V and 0 bases from J, with 13 bases between. Germline V gene data show CDR1 as SGHTA and CDR2 as FQGNSA. The CDR3 is 15 amino acids. The CDR3 DNA sequence: TGTGCCAGCAGCTGGACTCCTAGGAGCTCCTACGAGCAGTACTTC. It yields the protein CASSWTPRSSYEQYF.

V and J are TRBV29-1 and TRBJ2-2, with D possibly TRBD2 on 5 matching bases. Trimming left V 6 bases short and J 7 bases short, with 12 bases between. This CDR3 region has 12 residues. Germline V gene lookup returns CDR1 SQVTM and CDR2 ANQGSEA. Written as DNA, the CDR3 is TGCAGCGTGAGGGTGGTGAACGGGGAGCTGTTTTTT. It encodes CSVRVVNGELFF.

V gene TRBV27 combines with J gene TRBJ2-1; weak D call: TRBD2 (5 bases). CDR1 and CDR2 from the germline V gene are MNHEY and SMNVEV (reference sequence). The CDR3 runs 14 residues. V was shortened by 4 bases and J by 10 bases, with 17 bases between the two germline ends. CDR3 nucleotide sequence: TGTGCCAGCAGTTCGAGCGGTCTGCCCGGAGAGCAGTTCTTC. Residues: CASSSSGLPGEQFF.

This clonotype was recorded many times. CDR3 sequence: CASSHGQGLYNEQFF. The CDR3, as DNA: TGCGCCAGCAGCCATGGACAGGGTCTGTACAATGAGCAGTTCTTC. The rearrangement uses TRBV5-1 and TRBJ2-1; 8 bases match TRBD1. This CDR3 comprises 15 residues. The germline gives CDR1 SGHRS, CDR2 YFSETQ. Trimming cost V 4 bases and J 4 bases; bases outside gene matches: 7. The full variable domain, its missing parts supplied by reference TRBV5-1 and TRBJ2-1, is KAGVTQTPRYLIKTRGQQVTLSCSPISGHRSVSWYQQTPGQGLQFLFEYFSETQRNKGNFPGRFSGRQFSNSRSEMNVSTLELGDSALYLCASSHGQGLYNEQFFGPGTRLTVL.

This clonotype was recorded many times. The chain combines TRBV3-1 with TRBJ1-3; D remains unclear. The V and J ends lost 5 bases and 4 bases respectively, with 15 bases between them. CDR3 length: 15 amino acids. Germline V gene lookup returns CDR1 LGHDT and CDR2 YNNKEL (reference sequence). DNA of the CDR3: TGTGCCAGCAGCAACCACGCGGTTGCGGGAAACACCATATATTTT. This encodes CASSNHAVAGNTIYF.

V gene TRBV10-3 combines with J gene TRBJ2-7; the D is unclear. CDR3 length: 14 residues. Trimming shortened V by 0 bases and J by 5 bases, and 11 bases separated the two germline ends. Germline CDR1 reads ENHRY; CDR2 reads SYGVKD. As DNA, the CDR3 is TGTGCCATCAGTGAGTCGGCGCGTGCCAACGAGCAGTACTTC. Protein: CAISESARANEQYF.

Points on this clonotype: Being one base from a much bigger clone, this may be a read error. The chain joins TRBV28 to TRBJ1-1; the D gene is possibly TRBD1 (6 bases). V was pared by 6 bases and J by 11 bases, with 19 bases between. The CDR3 extends over 13 amino acids. Per the germline V gene, CDR1 is MDHEN and CDR2 is SYDVKM. This CDR3 is CASSPSQGISAFF. CDR3 DNA: TGTGCCAGCAGCCCCTCCCAGGGGATATCGGCTTTCTTT.